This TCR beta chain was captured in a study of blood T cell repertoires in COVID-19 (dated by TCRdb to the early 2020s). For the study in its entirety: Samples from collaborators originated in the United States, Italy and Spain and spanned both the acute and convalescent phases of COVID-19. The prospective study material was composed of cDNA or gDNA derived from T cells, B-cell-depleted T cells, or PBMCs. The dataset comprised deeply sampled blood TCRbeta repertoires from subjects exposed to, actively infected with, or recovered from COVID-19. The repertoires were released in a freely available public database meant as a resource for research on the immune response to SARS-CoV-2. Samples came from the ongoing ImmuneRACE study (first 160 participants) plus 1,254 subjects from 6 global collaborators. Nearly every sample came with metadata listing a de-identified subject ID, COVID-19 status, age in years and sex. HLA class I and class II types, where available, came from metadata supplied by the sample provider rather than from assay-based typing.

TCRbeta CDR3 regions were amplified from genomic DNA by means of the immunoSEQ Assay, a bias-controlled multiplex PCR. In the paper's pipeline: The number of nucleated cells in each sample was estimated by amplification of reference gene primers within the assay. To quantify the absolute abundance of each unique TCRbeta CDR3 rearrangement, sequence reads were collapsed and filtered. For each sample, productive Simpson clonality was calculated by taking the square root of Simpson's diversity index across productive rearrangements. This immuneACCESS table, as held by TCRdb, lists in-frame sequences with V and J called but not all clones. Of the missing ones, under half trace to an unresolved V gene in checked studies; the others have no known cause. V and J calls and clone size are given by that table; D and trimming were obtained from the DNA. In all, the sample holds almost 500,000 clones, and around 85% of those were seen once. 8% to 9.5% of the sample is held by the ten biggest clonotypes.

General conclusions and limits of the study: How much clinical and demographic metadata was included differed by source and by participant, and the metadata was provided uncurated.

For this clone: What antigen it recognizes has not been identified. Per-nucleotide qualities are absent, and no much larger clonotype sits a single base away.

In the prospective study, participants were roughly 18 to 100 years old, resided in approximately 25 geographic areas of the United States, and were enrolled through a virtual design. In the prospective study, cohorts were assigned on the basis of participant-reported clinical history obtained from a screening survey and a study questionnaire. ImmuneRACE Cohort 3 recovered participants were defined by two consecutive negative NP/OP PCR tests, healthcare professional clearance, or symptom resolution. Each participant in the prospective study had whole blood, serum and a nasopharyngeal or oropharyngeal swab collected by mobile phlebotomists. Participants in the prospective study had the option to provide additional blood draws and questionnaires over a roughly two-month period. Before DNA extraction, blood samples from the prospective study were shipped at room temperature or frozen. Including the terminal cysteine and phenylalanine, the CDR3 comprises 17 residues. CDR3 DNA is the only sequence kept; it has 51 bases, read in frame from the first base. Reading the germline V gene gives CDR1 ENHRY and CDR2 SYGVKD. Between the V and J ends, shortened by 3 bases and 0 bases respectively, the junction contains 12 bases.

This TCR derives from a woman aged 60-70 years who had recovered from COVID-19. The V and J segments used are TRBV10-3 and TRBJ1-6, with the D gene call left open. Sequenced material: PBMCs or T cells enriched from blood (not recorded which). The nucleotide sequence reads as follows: TGTGCCATCAGTGACTCAGGTCCGAGCTCCTATAATTCACCCCTCCACTTT. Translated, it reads CAISDSGPSSYNSPLHF.